The TCR beta chain described here comes from a study of Ad26.COV2.S vaccination and SARS-CoV-2 variants. Study at large: The vaccine Ad26.COV2.S was put into the muscle once, or twice with 56 days between. Study results and limitations: Quantification of TCR breadth and depth may have yielded underestimates of total T cell responses. A substantial breadth of spike-specific CD8+ and CD4+ T cell responses after vaccination has been reported.

Of note for this clone: What it binds is unknown.

Libraries were prepared by immunoSEQ multiplex PCR; TCRdb keeps only in-frame clonotypes and omits some of them. The data hold about 480,000 clones, with approximately 90% observed a single time. The length of the CDR3 is 14 residues. The V and J ends lost 6 bases and 10 bases, in that order; junction bases with no gene match: 10. Germline CDR1 and CDR2: SNHLY and FYNNEI. Treatment denoted: about 20 received Ad26.COV2.S at low or high dose, single or two shots; about 5 received placebo; per-sample allocation not given. Collection of the samples took place on day 63 after the first injection of vaccine or placebo.

The chain recombines TRBV2 with TRBJ2-1; 9 nucleotides align to TRBD1. This receptor was identified in a person between 18 and 59 years old who received the Ad26.COV2.S COVID-19 vaccine or a placebo. The sequenced sample was peripheral blood, obtained in a trial of Ad26.COV2.S vaccine versus placebo. This chain's CDR3 is CASSVGQGIREQFF. Here the CDR3 DNA reads TGTGCCAGCAGCGTGGGACAGGGTATAAGAGAGCAGTTCTTC.